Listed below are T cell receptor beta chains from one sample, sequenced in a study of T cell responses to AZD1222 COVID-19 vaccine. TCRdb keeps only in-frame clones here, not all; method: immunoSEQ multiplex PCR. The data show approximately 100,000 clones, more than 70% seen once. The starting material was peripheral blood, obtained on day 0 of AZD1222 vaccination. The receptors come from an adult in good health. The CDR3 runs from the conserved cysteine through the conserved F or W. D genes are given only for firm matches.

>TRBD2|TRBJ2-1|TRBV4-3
CASSQAPSGRSHNEQFF
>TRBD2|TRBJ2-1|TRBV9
CASSVVDSGSPYNEQFF
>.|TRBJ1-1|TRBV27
CASSLVSDSSGVNTEAFF
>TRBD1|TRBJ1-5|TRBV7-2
CASSLTGALNQPQHF
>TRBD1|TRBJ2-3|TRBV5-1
CASRQQGGVSTDTQYF
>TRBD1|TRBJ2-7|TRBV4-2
CASSQTPGQGNYEQYF
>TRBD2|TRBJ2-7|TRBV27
CASSRPGLRHEEQYF
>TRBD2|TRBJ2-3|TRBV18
CASSPLAGVADTQYF
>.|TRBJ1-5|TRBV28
CASSLNPDQPQHF
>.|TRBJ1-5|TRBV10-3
CAISPQVDQPQHF
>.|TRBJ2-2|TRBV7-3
CASGPRVPGELFF
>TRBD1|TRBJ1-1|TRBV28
CASTSSWGAAPNRGNTGEAFF
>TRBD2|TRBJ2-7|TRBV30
CAWSYLVAGTSYEQYF
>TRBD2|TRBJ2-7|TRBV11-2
CASSLDGPGGLPSGEQYF
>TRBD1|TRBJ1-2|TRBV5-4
CASSVPGTGAFYGYTF
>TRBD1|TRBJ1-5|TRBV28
CASSPYRGQGGQPQHF
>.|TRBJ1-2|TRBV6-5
CASRPTVNYGYTF